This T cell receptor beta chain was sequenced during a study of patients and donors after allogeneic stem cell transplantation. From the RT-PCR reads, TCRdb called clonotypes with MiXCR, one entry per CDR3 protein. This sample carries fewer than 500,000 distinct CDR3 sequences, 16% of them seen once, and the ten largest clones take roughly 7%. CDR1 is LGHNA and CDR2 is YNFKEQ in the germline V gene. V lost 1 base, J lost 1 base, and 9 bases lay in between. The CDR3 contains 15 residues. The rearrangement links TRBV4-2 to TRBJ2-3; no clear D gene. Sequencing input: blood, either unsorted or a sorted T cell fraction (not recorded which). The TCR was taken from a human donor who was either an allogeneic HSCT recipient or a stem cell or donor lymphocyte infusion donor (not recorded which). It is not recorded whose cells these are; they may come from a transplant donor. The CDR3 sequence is CASSQVQRGTDTQYF. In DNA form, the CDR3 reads TGTGCCAGCAGCCAAGTCCAGCGAGGCACAGATACGCAGTATTTT.